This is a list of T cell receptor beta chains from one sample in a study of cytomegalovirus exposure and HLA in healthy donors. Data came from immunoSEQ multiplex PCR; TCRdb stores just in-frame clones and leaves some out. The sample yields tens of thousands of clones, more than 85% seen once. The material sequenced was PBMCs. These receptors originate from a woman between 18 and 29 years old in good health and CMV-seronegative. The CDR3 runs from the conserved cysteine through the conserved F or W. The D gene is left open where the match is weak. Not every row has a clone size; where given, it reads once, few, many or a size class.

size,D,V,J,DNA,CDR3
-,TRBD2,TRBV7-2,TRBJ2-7,TGTGCCAGCAGCTGGGAACTAGCGGGAGCTCTTCCCCCCGGCGAGCAGTACTTC,CASSWELAGALPPGEQYF
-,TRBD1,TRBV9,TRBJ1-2,TGTGCCAGCAGCGGAGGACAGGCTCCAGCTAACTATGGCTACACCTTC,CASSGGQAPANYGYTF
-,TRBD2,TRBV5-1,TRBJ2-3,TGCGCCAGCACCTTAATAGCGGGGGGAGCCGCCGATACGCAGTATTTT,CASTLIAGGAADTQYF
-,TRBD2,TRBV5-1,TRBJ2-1,TGCGCCAGCAGCTGGGGACTAGCGGGAGTAGACTCCAATGAGCAGTTCTTC,CASSWGLAGVDSNEQFF
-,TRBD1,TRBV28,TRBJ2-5,TGTGCCAGCAGTTCACCCCCGGGACAGATAGAGACCCAGTACTTC,CASSSPPGQIETQYF
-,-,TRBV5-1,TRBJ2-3,TGCGCCAGCAGTAGCGGCCCCCCGTCAGATACGCAGTATTTT,CASSSGPPSDTQYF
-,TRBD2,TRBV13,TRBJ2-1,TGTGCCAGCAGCGACGGGACTAGCGGGTACAATGAGCAGTTCTTC,CASSDGTSGYNEQFF
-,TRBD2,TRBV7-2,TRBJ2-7,TGTGCCAGCAGATACTCACTAGCGGGAGGCTACGAGCAGTACTTC,CASRYSLAGGYEQYF
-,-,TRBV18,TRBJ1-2,TGTGCCAGCTCACCAGGAGCGAGTAGCGAGTATGGCTACACCTTC,CASSPGASSEYGYTF
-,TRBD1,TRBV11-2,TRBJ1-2,TGTGCCAGCAGCTTAGTCCCGGACAGGGGGCAGGACTATGGCTACACCTTC,CASSLVPDRGQDYGYTF
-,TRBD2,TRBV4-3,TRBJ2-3,TGCGCCAGCAGCCAGACGAGACTAGCGGGGGGGCCGACAGATACGCAGTATTTT,CASSQTRLAGGPTDTQYF
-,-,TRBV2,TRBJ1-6,TGTGCCTATGGAGGGTTCTCCTATAATTCACCCCTCCACTTT,CAYGGFSYNSPLHF
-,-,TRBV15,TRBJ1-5,TGTGCCACCAGCTACGCAATCGGGTATGCTCAGCCCCAGCATTTT,CATSYAIGYAQPQHF
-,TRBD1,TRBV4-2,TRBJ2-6,TGTGCCAGCAGCCAAAATGGACAGGCCTACTCTGGGGCCAACGTCCTGACTTTC,CASSQNGQAYSGANVLTF
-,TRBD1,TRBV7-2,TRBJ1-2,TGTGCCAGCAGCATGGGACAGTTTTTCTATGGCTACACCTTC,CASSMGQFFYGYTF
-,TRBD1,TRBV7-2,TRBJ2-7,TGTGCCAGCTTAGTTGACAGGGGGCTAGGCGAGCAGTACTTC,CASLVDRGLGEQYF
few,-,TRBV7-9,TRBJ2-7,TGTGCCAGCGACTCGGGAAGCTCCTACGAGCAGTACTTC,CASDSGSSYEQYF
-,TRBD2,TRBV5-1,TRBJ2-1,TGCGCCAGCAGCTTTAGGACTAGCCCTAGCTCCTACAATGAGCAGTTCTTC,CASSFRTSPSSYNEQFF
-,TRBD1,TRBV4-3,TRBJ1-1,TGCGCCAGCCTGCCCGGACAGGGGGGGGTAGGTACTGAAGCTTTCTTT,CASLPGQGGVGTEAFF
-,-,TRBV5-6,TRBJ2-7,TGTGCCAGCAGCTTGGCTTACGAGCAGTACTTC,CASSLAYEQYF
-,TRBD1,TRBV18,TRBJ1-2,TGTGCCAGTTCCCGGGACAGGGAGTATGGCTACACCTTC,CASSRDREYGYTF
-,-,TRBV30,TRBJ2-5,TGTGCCTGGAGGGCAGGCGGGGAGACCCAGTACTTC,CAWRAGGETQYF
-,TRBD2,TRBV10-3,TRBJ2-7,TGTGCCGTGGTGCGGGGGGGGGATTCCTACGAGCAGTACTTC,CAVVRGGDSYEQYF
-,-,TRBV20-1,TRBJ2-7,TGCAGTGTTACACGTACCTACGAGCAGTACTTC,CSVTRTYEQYF
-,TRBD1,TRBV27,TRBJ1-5,TGTGCCAGCAGCCGAGTATCTGGGACAGGGGTTGATCAGCCCCAGCATTTT,CASSRVSGTGVDQPQHF
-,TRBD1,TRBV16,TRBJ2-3,TGTGCCAGCAGCGGTAGACAGGGAAGCACAGATACGCAGTATTTT,CASSGRQGSTDTQYF
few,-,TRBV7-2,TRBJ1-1,TGTGCCAGCAGCTTGGGGCTACGGGTCACTGAAGCTTTCTTT,CASSLGLRVTEAFF
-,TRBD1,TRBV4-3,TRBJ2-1,TGCGCCAGCAGCTCAGGGGGCTCCATTTCTAATGAGCAGTTCTTC,CASSSGGSISNEQFF
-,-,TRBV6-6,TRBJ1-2,TGTGCCAGCAGTAAGGACAGCGAGCGTTACTATGGCTACACCTTC,CASSKDSERYYGYTF
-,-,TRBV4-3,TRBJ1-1,TGCGCCAGCAGCCAAGTGGGAGGGAACACTGAAGCTTTCTTT,CASSQVGGNTEAFF
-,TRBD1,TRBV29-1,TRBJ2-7,TGCAGCGTCAGGACAGGGGGCGACTACGAGCAGTACTTC,CSVRTGGDYEQYF
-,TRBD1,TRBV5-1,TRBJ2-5,TGCGCCAGCAGCTCACAGGGGGCCCAAGAGACCCAGTACTTC,CASSSQGAQETQYF
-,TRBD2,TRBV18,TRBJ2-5,TGTGCCAGCTCACCACCTACTAGCGGGAGGGCCAGGGAGACCCAGTACTTC,CASSPPTSGRARETQYF
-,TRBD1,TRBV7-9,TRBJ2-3,TGTGCCAGCAGCCGGACAGGGGGCACAGATACGCAGTATTTT,CASSRTGGTDTQYF
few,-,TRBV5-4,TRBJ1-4,TGTGCCAGCAGCTTGGGGACGGGGGAGAGCGAAAAACTGTTTTTT,CASSLGTGESEKLFF
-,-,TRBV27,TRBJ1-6,TGTGCCAGCCAACCCGGGGTCCTGGGTTCACCCCTCCACTTT,CASQPGVLGSPLHF
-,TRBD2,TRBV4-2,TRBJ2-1,TGTGCCAGCAGCCAAGAGAGGACTAGCGGGGGGGCCAATGAGCAGTTCTTC,CASSQERTSGGANEQFF
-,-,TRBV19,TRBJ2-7,TGTGCCAGTAGTGTATCACAGAACTCCTACGAGCAGTACTTC,CASSVSQNSYEQYF
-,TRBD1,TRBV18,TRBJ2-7,TGTGCCAGCTCACTCCTGGGACAGGGAGAATTCAACGAGCAGTACTTC,CASSLLGQGEFNEQYF
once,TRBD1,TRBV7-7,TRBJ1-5,TGTGCTAGCAGCTTAGAGTGGGGACAGTGCAATCAGCCCCAGCATTTT,CASSLEWGQCNQPQHF
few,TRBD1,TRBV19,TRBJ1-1,TGTGCCAGTATGACAGGGTTTTTGAACACTGAAGCTTTCTTT,CASMTGFLNTEAFF
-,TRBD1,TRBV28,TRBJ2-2,TGTGCCAGCAGTATCAGGGGGCGCGGGGAGCTGTTTTTT,CASSIRGRGELFF
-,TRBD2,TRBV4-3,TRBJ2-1,TGCGCCAGCAGCCAAGATCGTTTCCAGCGGGGTGGTGAGCAGTTCTTC,CASSQDRFQRGGEQFF
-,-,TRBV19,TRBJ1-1,TGTGCCAGTAGTAAATGGAGTAGGAACACTGAAGCTTTCTTT,CASSKWSRNTEAFF
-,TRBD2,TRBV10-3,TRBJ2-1,TGTGCCATGGGGACTAGCGGAACCAATGAGCAGTTCTTC,CAMGTSGTNEQFF
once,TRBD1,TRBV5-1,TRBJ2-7,TGCGCCAGCAGAAGCAACAGGGGGTCCTACGAGCAGTACTTC,CASRSNRGSYEQYF
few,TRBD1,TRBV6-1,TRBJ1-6,TGTGCCAGCCTGATGACAGGGTATAATTCACCCCTCCACTTT,CASLMTGYNSPLHF
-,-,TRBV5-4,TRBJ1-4,TGTGCCAGCAGCTTGGCCTCGGGTGAAAAACTGTTTTTT,CASSLASGEKLFF
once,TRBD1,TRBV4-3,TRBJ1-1,TGCGCCAGCAGCCAAGTTTGGACAGGGCATTTTCAAGACACTGAAGCTTTCTTT,CASSQVWTGHFQDTEAFF
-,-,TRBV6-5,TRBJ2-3,TGTGCCAGCAGTTCCTCTAGGGGGGGCCTCGCAGATACGCAGTATTTT,CASSSSRGGLADTQYF
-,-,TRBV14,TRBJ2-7,TGTGCCAGCAGTCAAAGGACAGCCGTCTCCGAGCAGTACTTC,CASSQRTAVSEQYF
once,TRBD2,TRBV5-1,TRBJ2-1,TGCGCCAGCAGCTTGTATGGCGGGGGGAGCTCCTACAATGAGCAGTTCTTC,CASSLYGGGSSYNEQFF
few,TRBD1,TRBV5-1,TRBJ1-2,TGCGCCAGCAGCTTGGACCGACAGGGACATGGCTACACCTTC,CASSLDRQGHGYTF
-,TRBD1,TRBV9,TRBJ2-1,TGTGCCAGCTCTTCGGGACAGGGAACCTACAATGAGCAGTTCTTC,CASSSGQGTYNEQFF